Below, one T cell receptor beta chain is given with its context. Its antigen remains unknown. Germline trimming cut 2 bases from V and 4 bases from J; bases unmatched to any gene: 4. Germline V gene lookup returns CDR1 PRHDT and CDR2 FYEKMQ (reference sequence). The CDR3 length is 14 residues. Clones were read by immunoSEQ multiplex PCR, and TCRdb kept only the in-frame ones, dropping some. The sample lists 17,000 or so clones, 72% occurring once. The record originates from a study of T cells in narcolepsy. In the study overall: Healthy controls were enrolled alongside patients with narcolepsy type 1 or type 2. Study observations and caveats: HCRT-specific and TRIB2-specific autoreactive clonotypes appeared among same-patient CSF and blood CD4+ clonotypes. Autoreactive clonotypes reportedly recurred in blood of same and different patients, not controls.

The sample taken for sequencing was CD45RA- memory CD8+ T cells from PBMCs. This sequence joins TRBV13 and TRBJ1-2, with 7 nucleotides matching TRBD1. The clonotype originates from a human donor with narcolepsy. DNA for the CDR3: TGTGCCAGCAGCTTACGAGGGGGCGGCTATGGCTACACCTTC. This translates into CASSLRGGGYGYTF.